Below, one TCR beta chain is given with its context. Its antigen is not identified. The sample comes from a study of cytomegalovirus exposure and HLA in healthy donors. Broader study findings: Previous analysis showed most TCR beta V segments were productive about 87% or about 30% of the time. Across donors, presence/absence analyses took sequencing depth to be roughly uniform. A later analysis found TCR association rates differed by HLA locus, highest for DRB1 and lowest for HLA-C. In vitro confirmation showed three CMV-associated chains to be CMV antigen specific.

This CDR3 comprises 13 residues. CDR1 is LNHDA and CDR2 is SQIVND in the germline V gene (reference sequence). Trimming removed 3 bases from V and 6 bases from J, with 9 bases in between. The study ran its PCR with 60 Vbeta and 13 Jbeta primers. The method was immunoSEQ multiplex PCR; TCRdb's version includes in-frame clones alone and lacks a portion of them. The sample shows around 120,000 clones, 80% of them seen only once. The sequencing sample was made of PBMCs. The chain is built from TRBV19 and TRBJ1-5; D is uncertain. This sequence was found in a female donor in good health and CMV-seropositive. CDR3 sequence reads: CASSMMSGQPQHF. Written as DNA, the CDR3 is TGTGCCAGTAGTATGATGAGTGGTCAGCCCCAGCATTTT. Based on the CDR3 plus reference TRBV19 and TRBJ1-5, the full variable domain is DGGITQSPKYLFRKEGQNVTLSCEQNLNHDAMYWYRQDPGQGLRLIYYSQIVNDFQKGDIAEGYSVSREKKESFPLTVTSAQKNPTAFYLCASSMMSGQPQHFGDGTRLSIL.